This T cell receptor (beta chain) was sequenced in a study of blood T cell repertoires in COVID-19 (TCRdb year 2020). Notes on the research overall: Samples from collaborators originated in the United States, Italy and Spain and spanned both the acute and convalescent phases of COVID-19. The prospective study material was composed of cDNA or gDNA derived from T cells, B-cell-depleted T cells, or PBMCs. The repertoires were released in a freely available public database meant as a resource for research on the immune response to SARS-CoV-2. Sample metadata almost always included a de-identified subject ID, COVID-19 status, age in years and sex. The samples were drawn from the first 160 participants of the ongoing ImmuneRACE study and from 1,254 subjects provided by 6 global collaborators. Where available, HLA class I and class II types were taken from metadata supplied by the sample provider and were not determined by assay-based typing. The dataset comprised deeply sampled blood TCRbeta repertoires from subjects exposed to, actively infected with, or recovered from COVID-19.

Paper-wide results and their limitations: The amount of clinical and demographic metadata varied by source and participant and was provided uncurated.

TCRbeta CDR3 regions were amplified from genomic DNA using the immunoSEQ Assay, a bias-controlled multiplex PCR. From the authors' description of their analysis: The number of nucleated cells in each sample was estimated from the amplification of reference gene primers within the assay. Sequence reads were collapsed and filtered to measure the absolute abundance of every unique TCRbeta CDR3 rearrangement. For each sample, productive Simpson clonality was calculated as the square root of Simpson's diversity index over productive rearrangements. As stored in TCRdb, this immuneACCESS dataset retains in-frame rearrangements with V and J assigned. A fraction of the clones does not appear; measured against another copy, unresolved V genes explain less than half of the discrepancy, and the remainder lacks a known reason. The V and J calls and clone size are taken from that table; D and trimming were inferred from the DNA. The sample has 40,000 to 55,000 clones on record, around 90% of them singletons. The top ten clones comprise approximately 9.6% of the sample.

Whole blood was collected in K2EDTA tubes by collaborating institutions according to the institutions' own protocols. For TCRbeta analysis, collaborator samples were shipped as frozen whole blood, as isolated PBMCs, or as DNA extracted from either sample type. Reading the germline V gene (reference sequence) gives CDR1 SGHKS and CDR2 YYEKEE. CDR3 length: 16 amino acids, cysteine to phenylalanine. CDR3 DNA only is kept here, 48 bases in frame from base 1. Relative to germline, V is missing 4 bases and J is missing 7 bases, with 11 bases of the junction outside any gene match. Worth noting for this clone: The clone's antigen remains unknown. Per-base qualities were not stored, and no clone one base away is much larger.

The sample comprised peripheral blood. The origin of this receptor is a man in his fifties with active COVID-19. The V and J segments used are TRBV5-5 and TRBJ2-2, with TRBD2 identical over 9 junction bases. The sequence in DNA is TGTGCCAGCAGCCCTTGGTTAGCGGGAGCTGACGGGGAGCTGTTTTTT. This gives the protein CASSPWLAGADGELFF.